The 10 T cell receptor beta chains listed next were all sequenced from one sample in a study of shared clonotypes between healthy human individuals. Clones were sequenced by immunoSEQ multiplex PCR, and TCRdb holds only the in-frame ones, with some missing. The data contain 650,000 to 750,000 clones, more than 70% of them singletons. Sequencing input: memory CD4+ T cells sorted from blood. Subset defined: CD45RA-negative fraction. The source of these receptors is a woman between 25 and 40 years old in good health.

V gene TRBV5-1 combines with J gene TRBJ2-7; D is possibly TRBD1 or TRBD2 (5 bases each). The CDR3 is 14 amino acids. CDR1 is SGHRS and CDR2 is YFSETQ in the germline V gene. Trimming stripped 0 bases from V and 2 bases from J, with 9 bases between. Written as DNA, the CDR3 is TGCGCCAGCAGCTTGGATGGGACCACCTACGAGCAGTACTTC. Its protein product is CASSLDGTTYEQYF.

The rearrangement uses TRBV27 and TRBJ2-2, with a weak D call TRBD2 (6 bases). The length of the CDR3 is 14 residues. Germline CDR1 is MNHEY and CDR2 is SMNVEV (reference sequence). Trimming took off 4 bases at V and 1 base at J, with 7 bases between the two ends. The CDR3 is CASSYGRNTGELFF. The CDR3 DNA reads as TGTGCCAGCAGTTACGGGAGGAACACCGGGGAGCTGTTTTTT.

The V gene is TRBV27, the J gene TRBJ2-7, with a possible D match to TRBD1 (6 bases). The CDR3 is made up of 15 amino acids. The germline gives CDR1 MNHEY, CDR2 SMNVEV (reference sequence). Trimming shortened V by 4 bases and J by 3 bases, and 16 bases separated the two germline ends. CDR3 nucleotide sequence: TGTGCCAGCAGTTCACCAGCCCAGGGGCGCTACGAGCAGTACTTC. It is translated as CASSSPAQGRYEQYF.

The rearrangement links TRBV11-2 to TRBJ2-1; D is possibly TRBD1 (6 bases). Trimming removed 5 bases from V and 10 bases from J, with 12 bases in between. CDR1 and CDR2 (germline): SGHAT, FQNNGV. This CDR3 is 12 amino acids long. This chain's CDR3 is CASSNRVGEQFF. The CDR3 nucleotides are TGTGCCAGCAGCAACAGGGTCGGGGAGCAGTTCTTC.

On this clone itself: Other nucleotide sequences from this sample produce the same CDR3. The chain links TRBV28 to TRBJ1-5; no clear D gene. The CDR3 covers 13 residues. Germline V lookup: CDR1 MDHEN, CDR2 SYDVKM. Trimming removed 1 base at V and 3 bases at J, with 4 bases between. This CDR3 reads CASSLYPNQPQHF. CDR3 in DNA: TGTGCCAGCAGTTTATACCCCAATCAGCCCCAGCATTTT.

This sequence joins TRBV2 and TRBJ2-7; D might be TRBD1 (6 bases). V gave up 6 bases and J gave up 0 bases, with 15 bases separating them. Germline loops: CDR1 SNHLY, CDR2 FYNNEI. The CDR3 spans 15 residues. In nucleotides, the CDR3 is TGTGCCAGCAGCGGACAGTCTTCGAGCTCCTACGAGCAGTACTTC. This sequence encodes CASSGQSSSSYEQYF.

This clone showed up just a few times. The V and J genes are TRBV7-8 and TRBJ1-1, with 7 positions matching TRBD1. This CDR3 has 14 amino acids. Trimming removed 5 bases from V and 2 bases from J; junction bases left unmatched: 5. CDR1 SGHVS and CDR2 FQNEAQ come from the germline V gene. CDR3 sequence (DNA): TGTGCCAGCAGCAGACGGACAGGCAACACTGAAGCTTTCTTT. This gives the protein CASSRRTGNTEAFF. Full variable domain (outside the CDR3, taken from reference TRBV7-8 and TRBJ1-1): GAGVSQSPRYKVAKRGQDVALRCDPISGHVSLFWYQQALGQGPEFLTYFQNEAQLDKSGLPSDRFFAERPEGSVSTLKIQRTQQEDSAVYLCASSRRTGNTEAFFGQGTRLTVV.

This clone occurred a few times. V usage is TRBV28 and J usage is TRBJ2-3; 10 nucleotides align to TRBD2. The CDR3 is 15 residues long. CDR1 is MDHEN, CDR2 SYDVKM, per germline. With 5 bases clipped from V and 1 base from J, the junction kept 3 bases outside the gene matches. CDR3 in amino acids: CASSPSGRGTDTQYF. The CDR3 coding sequence is TGTGCCAGCAGTCCCAGCGGGAGGGGCACAGATACGCAGTATTTT.

The chain combines TRBV4-1 with TRBJ1-5; 8 bases match TRBD1. Germline V CDR1 and CDR2: MGHRA, YSYEKL. The CDR3 runs 14 residues. The V and J ends lost 0 bases and 7 bases, in that order; junction bases with no gene match: 2. The CDR3 DNA reads as TGCGCCAGCAGCCAAGATTCAGGGGGCCAGCCCCAGCATTTT. This translates into CASSQDSGGQPQHF.

The chain joins TRBV9 to TRBJ2-2; either TRBD1 or TRBD2 may supply D (6 bases each). Trimming removed 3 bases from V and 8 bases from J, with 17 bases in between. The V gene's germline CDR1 is SGDLS and CDR2 YYNGEE. There are 15 residues in the CDR3. This CDR3 is CASSATRSGAGELFF. CDR3 DNA sequence: TGTGCCAGCAGCGCAACCCGGTCGGGGGCAGGGGAGCTGTTTTTT.